This TCR beta chain derives from a study of blood T cell repertoires in COVID-19. About the research overall: Spain, Italy and the United States supplied samples that represented acute and convalescent COVID-19.

This clone was recorded once. CDR1 MGHRA and CDR2 YSYEKL come from the germline V gene. V lost 6 bases, J lost 0 bases, and 6 bases lay in between. CDR3 length: 13 residues. Method: immunoSEQ multiplex PCR; TCRdb's copy keeps in-frame clones and lacks some. The sample carries 70,000 to 95,000 clones, about 86% recorded once. Sequenced material: peripheral blood. This TCR was recovered from a woman older than 75 with acute or convalescent COVID-19. V and J are TRBV4-1 and TRBJ1-3; the D is unclear. CDR3: CASSSGSGNTIYF. DNA for the CDR3: TGCGCCAGCAGTTCGGGCTCTGGAAACACCATATATTTT.